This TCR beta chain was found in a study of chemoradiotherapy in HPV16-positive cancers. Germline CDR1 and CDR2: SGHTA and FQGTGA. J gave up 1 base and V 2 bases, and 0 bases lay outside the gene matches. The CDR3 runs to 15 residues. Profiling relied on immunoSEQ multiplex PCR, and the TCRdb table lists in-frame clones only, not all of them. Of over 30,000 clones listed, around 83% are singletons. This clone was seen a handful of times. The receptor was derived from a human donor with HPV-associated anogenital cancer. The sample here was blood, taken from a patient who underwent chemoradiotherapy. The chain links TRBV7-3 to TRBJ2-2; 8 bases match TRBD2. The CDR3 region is CASSLAGGNTGELFF. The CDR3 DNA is TGTGCCAGCAGCTTAGCGGGGGGGAACACCGGGGAGCTGTTTTTT.